This TCR beta chain was obtained from a study of radiotherapy plus CTLA-4 blockade in lung cancer. Overall study results and limits: Response was reportedly best predicted by early blood T cell clone dynamics, with interferon-beta.

V was shortened by 3 bases and J by 0 bases, with 7 bases between the two germline ends. Germline assignment: CDR1 SNHLY and CDR2 FYNNEI. The CDR3 covers 14 residues. A remark on this clone: What it recognizes is unknown.

Some clones are missing from TCRdb's copy, which holds only in-frame ones; the method was immunoSEQ multiplex PCR. The sample shows approximately 52,000 clones, approximately 80% of them seen only once. V usage is TRBV2 and J usage is TRBJ2-3; no definite D call. The TCR was taken from a human donor with non-small cell lung cancer whose response to radiotherapy plus ipilimumab could not be evaluated. The starting material was peripheral blood, obtained from a patient treated with radiotherapy plus ipilimumab. The CDR3: CASSERTSTDTQYF. CDR3 coding DNA: TGTGCCAGCAGTGAGCGTACTAGCACAGATACGCAGTATTTT. The whole variable domain, remainder taken from reference TRBV2 and TRBJ2-3, is EPEVTQTPSHQVTQMGQEVILRCVPISNHLYFYWYRQILGQKVEFLVSFYNNEISEKSEIFDDQFSVERPDGSNFTLKIRSTKLEDSAMYFCASSERTSTDTQYFGPGTRLTVL.